This paragraph reports one TCR beta chain. This CDR3 is 13 amino acids long. TCRdb re-called the 5' RACE reads, yielding one record per CDR3 amino acid sequence without DNA. This sample's table reports about 540,000 distinct CDR3 sequences. These data come from a study of T cells expressing NK-cell markers. Study details: Beta-chain profiling covered CD3+CD56+NKG2C+, CD3+CD56+NKG2C- and CD3+CD56-NKG2C+ sorted subsets.

V and J are TRBV12-3 or TRBV12-4 and TRBJ2-7; the D gene TCRdb calls, TRBD1, cannot be checked with no DNA. The source material was blood T cells: a sorted CD56 or NKG2C T cell subset, CD4+ or CD8+ T cells, or bulk PBMC T cells (not recorded which). The clonotype originates from a man between 18 and 29 years old in good health. CDR3: CASSRGQTYEQYF.